Presented here are 20 T cell receptor beta chains from one specimen sequenced in a study of memory CD4+ T cells and cytomegalovirus serostatus. Single viable CD3+CD4+CD8-CD45RO+ cells were sorted as the memory CD4+ T cells. Sequencing used immunoSEQ multiplex PCR; TCRdb keeps in-frame clones, though not all of them. This sample has under 55,000 clones, with around three quarters found just once. The sequenced sample was memory CD4+ T cells from blood. These receptors all stem from an adult in good health and CMV-seronegative.

This clone turned up a few times. The chain recombines TRBV19 with TRBJ1-1; 10 bases match TRBD1. Germline values: CDR1 LNHDA, CDR2 SQIVND (reference sequence). V lost 6 bases and J lost 4; bases outside the gene matches: 5. This CDR3 comprises 14 residues. The CDR3 bases are TGTGCCAGTAGGGGGACAGGGGAGGTCACTGAAGCTTTCTTT. As protein: CASRGTGEVTEAFF.

The V call is TRBV18, the J call TRBJ1-3; D call uncertain. The germline gives CDR1 KGHSH, CDR2 LQKENI. The CDR3 contains 15 residues. Trimming took off 2 bases at V and 8 bases at J, with 16 bases between the two ends. CDR3 nucleotides: TGTGCCAGCTCACCAGCACCAGTGGGTTGGGACACCATATATTTT. Its protein is CASSPAPVGWDTIYF.

This rearrangement joins TRBV7-8 to TRBJ1-4; 8 nucleotides match TRBD1. CDR1 and CDR2 from the germline V gene are SGHVS and FQNEAQ. The J segment lost 1 base and the V segment lost 2 bases, leaving 3 bases of the junction unmatched. This CDR3 has 16 residues. CDR3 amino acids: CASSLFDRGTNEKLFF. CDR3 DNA sequence: TGTGCCAGCAGCTTATTCGACAGGGGAACTAATGAAAAACTGTTTTTT.

This rearrangement joins TRBV6-1 to TRBJ2-4, with D tentatively TRBD1 (5 bases). This CDR3 is built from 16 residues. With 4 bases removed from V and 0 bases from J, the gap between germline ends came to 13 bases. CDR1 is MNHNS, CDR2 SASEGT, per germline. The CDR3 reads CASSGLDRVAKNIQYF. The CDR3 DNA follows: TGTGCCAGCAGTGGGCTAGACAGAGTAGCCAAAAACATTCAGTACTTC.

This clone occurred once. This chain connects TRBV4-3 to TRBJ2-5, with a weak D call TRBD2 (6 bases). Per germline, CDR1 LGHNA and CDR2 YSLEER. This CDR3 comprises 14 residues. V was clipped by 0 bases and J by 5 bases, with 10 bases between them. CDR3 amino acids: CASSQDAGGETQYF. As DNA, the CDR3 is TGCGCCAGCAGCCAAGATGCTGGGGGGGAGACCCAGTACTTC.

This chain links TRBV10-3 with TRBJ1-5; D gene unclear. Per germline, CDR1 ENHRY and CDR2 SYGVKD. Trimming left V 3 bases short and J 4 bases short, with 10 bases between. The CDR3 covers 14 residues. CDR3 bases: TGTGCCATCAGTGACGTATTAGCAAATCAGCCCCAGCATTTT. This translates into CAISDVLANQPQHF.

J is TRBJ2-3 and V is TRBV9; TRBD2 matches 13 bases. J gave up 3 bases and V 0 bases, and 1 base lay outside the gene matches. The CDR3 loop spans 16 amino acids. Germline-derived CDR1 and CDR2 are SGDLS and YYNGEE. CDR3 coding DNA: TGTGCCAGCAGCGTAGGGACTAGCGGGGGTACAGATACGCAGTATTTT. It codes for CASSVGTSGGTDTQYF.

CDR3 in DNA: TGTGCCAGCAGTTACGGAATGGAGGGCTACACCTTC. Its translation is CASSYGMEGYTF. V gene TRBV6-5 combines with J gene TRBJ1-2; D not resolved. CDR1 is MNHEY, CDR2 SVGAGI, per germline. V shed 2 bases and J shed 8 bases, with 9 bases lying between them. The CDR3 has 12 residues.

CDR3 amino acids: CASNEPGQGKSYEQYF. The CDR3, as DNA: TGTGCCAGCAACGAGCCGGGACAGGGGAAATCCTACGAGCAGTACTTC. The chain couples TRBV7-8 to TRBJ2-7, with 10 nucleotides matching TRBD1. With V trimmed by 7 bases and J by 1 base, 10 bases remained unmatched. Looked up from germline, CDR1 is SGHVS and CDR2 is FQNEAQ. The length of the CDR3 is 16 residues.

The CDR3 bases are TGTGCCAGCAGCTCGACAGGGCTGGGCGAGCAGTTCTTC. It translates to CASSSTGLGEQFF. The chain links TRBV7-2 to TRBJ2-1, with 7 bases identical to TRBD1. The length of the CDR3 is 13 residues. Germline loops: CDR1 SGHTA, CDR2 FQGNSA. V lost 4 bases, J lost 10 bases, and 7 bases stayed unmatched.

This rearrangement joins TRBV9 to TRBJ2-1; 9 bases map to TRBD2. Trimming took 0 bases from V and 7 from J; bases not matched to a gene: 8. Looked up from germline, CDR1 is SGDLS and CDR2 is YYNGEE. CDR3 size: 16 residues. The CDR3 sequence: CASSVDPRGRDNEQFF. The CDR3, as DNA: TGTGCCAGCAGCGTAGACCCTCGCGGGAGGGATAATGAGCAGTTCTTC.

This clone is classed as medium-sized. This chain joins TRBV5-1 and TRBJ2-5; 7 positions match TRBD1. The V gene end was trimmed by 2 bases and the J gene end by 9 bases; junction bases not matched to a gene: 16. CDR1 SGHRS and CDR2 YFSETQ come from the germline V gene. This CDR3 is built from 16 residues. CDR3 protein: CASSFTGTANVGAQYF. CDR3 bases: TGCGCCAGCAGCTTCACCGGGACAGCGAACGTGGGGGCCCAGTACTTC.

The chain is built from TRBV13 and TRBJ1-5, with a possible D match to TRBD1 (6 bases). V lost 2 bases and J 0 bases, leaving 8 bases between the germline ends. The CDR3 loop spans 15 amino acids. Germline values: CDR1 PRHDT, CDR2 FYEKMQ (reference sequence). CDR3 in amino acids: CASSLRRGSNQPQHF. The CDR3 nucleotides are TGTGCCAGCAGCTTACGCAGGGGTAGCAATCAGCCCCAGCATTTT.

A few counts support this clone. The rearrangement links TRBV5-5 to TRBJ1-2, with 10 nucleotides matching TRBD1. The germline gives CDR1 SGHKS, CDR2 YYEKEE (reference sequence). This CDR3 is 16 amino acids long. The J segment lost 4 bases and the V segment lost 3 bases, leaving 9 bases of the junction unmatched. The CDR3, as DNA: TGTGCCAGCAGCTCGGGGCCGGGACAGGGGAGCTATGGCTACACCTTC. This codes for CASSSGPGQGSYGYTF.

The chain couples TRBV18 to TRBJ2-5; no reliable D call. The CDR3 has 12 residues. V was pared by 0 bases and J by 4 bases, with 3 bases between. CDR1 is KGHSH, CDR2 LQKENI, per germline. CDR3 DNA sequence: TGTGCCAGCTCACCACCGGGAGAGACCCAGTACTTC. Protein sequence: CASSPPGETQYF.

The chain recombines TRBV27 with TRBJ2-1, with a tentative D call TRBD2 (5 bases). The V gene's germline CDR1 is MNHEY and CDR2 SMNVEV (reference sequence). This CDR3 is built from 17 residues. Trimming left V 0 bases short and J 4 bases short, with 16 bases between. CDR3 DNA sequence: TGTGCCAGCAGTTTATCCCCCGCCCAGCGGTATTACAATGAGCAGTTCTTC. Translating gives CASSLSPAQRYYNEQFF.

The chain links TRBV28 to TRBJ2-5; D is undetermined. Trimming stripped 3 bases from V and 7 bases from J, with 6 bases between. The CDR3 spans 11 residues. Per germline, CDR1 MDHEN and CDR2 SYDVKM. The CDR3 spells CASSFGWTQYF. In nucleotides, the CDR3 is TGTGCCAGCAGTTTTGGGTGGACCCAGTACTTC.

The V and J genes are TRBV5-1 and TRBJ1-1; D remains ambiguous. The CDR3 has 14 amino acids. V dropped 5 bases and J dropped 0 bases, with 11 bases sitting between them. CDR1 and CDR2 (germline): SGHRS, YFSETQ. CDR3 DNA: TGCGCCAGCAGTGCCGGTTACATGAACACTGAAGCTTTCTTT. This sequence encodes CASSAGYMNTEAFF.

This clone has only a few counts. This rearrangement joins TRBV10-1 to TRBJ2-5; tentatively, D is TRBD1 (5 bases). Germline V gives CDR1 WNHNN, CDR2 SYGVQD (reference sequence). This CDR3 has 16 amino acids. The germline V and J ends were trimmed by 6 bases and 0 bases, with 17 bases remaining between them. The CDR3 DNA reads as TGCGCCAGCAGGTTCGGGTACAGGCTGTACCAAGAGACCCAGTACTTC. This translates into CASRFGYRLYQETQYF.

This clone came up many times. The chain recombines TRBV7-3 with TRBJ1-2, with 7 bases aligning to TRBD1. The CDR3 has 14 amino acids. From germline, CDR1 is SGHTA and CDR2 FQGTGA. The junction had 4 bases not matched to a gene; V was cut back by 4 bases and J by 2 bases. The CDR3 is CASSSQTGNYGYTF. CDR3 nucleotide sequence: TGTGCCAGCAGCTCCCAGACAGGGAACTATGGCTACACCTTC.